These 23 T cell receptor beta chains came from one sample sequenced in a study of T cells in Graves' hyperthyroidism and ophthalmopathy (dated by TCRdb to between 2017 and 2020). Preparation of the library involved multiplex PCR. Reads for this sample came from an Illumina HiSeq 2000. Amplification of TCR beta CDR3 regions was carried out from RNA transcripts. The first round of RT-PCR for the TCR CDR3 was performed with the HTBI primer set and the Qiagen OneStep RT-PCR kit. TCRdb passed the public sequencing reads through fastp at Q25 and MiXCR, retaining productive beta sequences. Entries are consolidated by CDR3 protein sequence, retaining the most common genes and DNA. The sample data list about 360,000 distinct CDR3 sequences, and just under 25% of these were observed just once. The leading ten clones occupy around 67% of the sample. The sequenced material came from blood. These receptors were obtained from a man in his fifties with Graves' hyperthyroidism.

J is TRBJ2-2 and V is TRBV24-1; possibly TRBD2 for D (6 bases). The CDR3 runs to 17 residues. V lost 5 bases, J lost 1 base, and 16 bases lay in between. Germline CDR1 reads KGHDR; CDR2 reads SFDVKD. The CDR3 DNA is TGTGCCACCAGTGCGTTGGAGGGGAGGCTGAACACCGGGGAGCTGTTTTTT. Translated, it gives CATSALEGRLNTGELFF.

This clonotype was seen many times. The V gene is TRBV27, the J gene TRBJ2-1; 8 bases fit TRBD1. The CDR3 sequence is 14 residues long. Unmatched junction bases numbered 11, after V lost 8 bases and J lost 8 bases. The germline CDR1 and CDR2 sequences are MNHEY and SMNVEV (reference sequence). The DNA of the CDR3 is TGTGCCAGCTCAACCAACCAGGGGGCGGATGAGCAGTTCTTC. Protein: CASSTNQGADEQFF.

This clonotype was seen repeatedly, ten times or more. CDR3: CASSSDGTRYEQYF. The CDR3, as DNA: TGTGCCAGCAGTTCCGACGGAACCCGCTACGAGCAGTACTTC. This sequence joins TRBV27 and TRBJ2-7; D uncertain. The CDR3 is 14 amino acids. V was pared by 4 bases and J by 3 bases, with 13 bases between. Looked up from germline, CDR1 is MNHEY and CDR2 is SMNVEV (reference sequence).

This clonotype was found a few times. The chain links TRBV24-1 to TRBJ2-1; the D is unclear. Germline assignment: CDR1 KGHDR and CDR2 SFDVKD. This CDR3 comprises 13 residues. Trimming removed 3 bases at V and 3 bases at J, with 5 bases between. This CDR3 reads CATSDLDYNEQFF. CDR3 nucleotides: TGTGCCACCAGTGATCTTGACTACAATGAGCAGTTCTTC.

V and J are TRBV12-3 or TRBV12-4 and TRBJ1-5; tentative D call: TRBD1 (6 bases). The germline V and J ends were trimmed by 5 bases and 6 bases, with 17 bases remaining between them. CDR3 length: 15 amino acids. The chain's CDR3 is CASSGQGQGGQPQHF. CDR3 in DNA: TGTGCCAGCAGTGGGCAGGGGCAAGGGGGTCAGCCCCAGCATTTT.

The chain couples TRBV24-1 to TRBJ2-3; the D gene is possibly TRBD2 (6 bases). V dropped 4 bases and J dropped 2 bases, with 9 bases sitting between them. Germline CDR1 reads KGHDR; CDR2 reads SFDVKD. The CDR3 is 14 amino acids. This CDR3 reads CATSDPGDTDTQYF. The CDR3 bases are TGTGCCACCAGTGACCCGGGAGACACAGATACGCAGTATTTT.

This clonotype has only a few counts. A read error may explain this, as a much larger clone is one base away. J is TRBJ2-1 and V is TRBV12-3 or TRBV12-4, with D tentatively TRBD2 (5 bases). The CDR3 has 13 amino acids. V was cut by 6 bases and J by 12 bases, with 18 bases left in between. CDR3 coding DNA: TGTGCCAGCAGAGCTAGCACGAACGGTGGGCAGTTCTTC. Protein: CASRASTNGGQFF.

This clonotype was seen a single time. This chain connects TRBV2 to TRBJ1-3; D gene ambiguous. V was cut by 3 bases and J by 0 bases, with 15 bases left in between. Germline V gene lookup returns CDR1 SNHLY and CDR2 FYNNEI. The CDR3 spans 17 residues. The CDR3 region has the DNA TGTGCCAGCAGTGACCCGGGCTTAGGTGTCTCTGGAAACACCATATATTTT. Translated, it gives CASSDPGLGVSGNTIYF.

The V gene is TRBV5-1, the J gene TRBJ2-1, with 16 bases identical to TRBD2. This CDR3 comprises 19 residues. In germline, CDR1 is SGHRS, CDR2 YFSETQ. Germline trimming cut 6 bases from V and 4 bases from J; bases unmatched to any gene: 13. CDR3 region: CASNWGLAGGPNGYNEQFF. DNA for the CDR3: TGCGCCAGCAATTGGGGACTAGCGGGAGGGCCGAATGGTTACAATGAGCAGTTCTTC.

DNA for the CDR3: TGTGCCAGCAGCCCTAGCGGGGGTAAGGACGAGCAGTACTTC. Its translation is CASSPSGGKDEQYF. The chain recombines TRBV7-9 with TRBJ2-7; 10 bases agree with TRBD2. V shed 5 bases and J 5 bases; nucleotides not matched to a gene: 6. The CDR3 is made up of 14 amino acids. Germline V gives CDR1 SEHNR, CDR2 FQNEAQ (reference sequence). The full variable domain, in which reference TRBV7-9 and TRBJ2-7 provide the parts outside the CDR3, is DTGVSQNPRHKITKRGQNVTFRCDPISEHNRLYWYRQTLGQGPEFLTYFQNEAQLEKSRLLSDRFSAERPKGSFSTLEIQRTEQGDSAMYLCASSPSGGKDEQYFGPGTRLTVT.

In this sample, this clonotype turned up many times. The chain joins TRBV11-3 to TRBJ2-7, with D possibly matching TRBD2 (6 bases). Germline V gene lookup returns CDR1 SGHNT and CDR2 YENEEA. The CDR3 totals 14 residues. V was clipped by 5 bases and J by 0 bases, with 11 bases between them. The CDR3 nucleotides read TGTGCCAGCAGCCTCTGGGGGGACTCCTACGAGCAGTACTTC. As protein: CASSLWGDSYEQYF.

In its sample, this clonotype was seen many times. This chain uses TRBV5-8 with TRBJ1-1; maybe TRBD1 (6 bases). Looked up from germline, CDR1 is SGHTS and CDR2 is YDEGEE. This CDR3 region has 12 residues. V was shortened by 4 bases and J by 8 bases, with 12 bases between the two germline ends. The CDR3 here is CASSSRRGEAFF. CDR3 nucleotides: TGTGCCAGCAGCAGTCGCAGGGGCGAAGCTTTCTTT.

The table lists this clonotype with a few counts. V gene TRBV24-1 combines with J gene TRBJ2-2; D gene unclear. The V end lost 9 bases, the J end lost 0 bases, and 7 bases lay between the germline ends. The CDR3 is made up of 13 amino acids. From germline, CDR1 is KGHDR and CDR2 SFDVKD. CDR3 nucleotide sequence: TGTGCCACCTTTGCGCCGAACACCGGGGAGCTGTTTTTT. Translation: CATFAPNTGELFF.

The chain is built from TRBV10-3 and TRBJ2-1; D possibly corresponds to TRBD2 (5 bases). The germline CDR1 and CDR2 sequences are ENHRY and SYGVKD. V was clipped by 11 bases and J by 2 bases, with 16 bases between them. This CDR3 spans 14 amino acids. In DNA form, the CDR3 reads TGTGCCGCCGGTGCGAGGGAACCCTACAATGAGCAGTTCTTC. As protein: CAAGAREPYNEQFF.

This rearrangement joins TRBV11-2 to TRBJ2-2; the D gene is possibly TRBD2 (6 bases). The V gene's germline CDR1 is SGHAT and CDR2 FQNNGV. This CDR3 contains 14 residues. V dropped 4 bases and J dropped 7 bases, with 13 bases sitting between them. CDR3 residues: CASSSETSFGELFF. Written as DNA, the CDR3 is TGTGCCAGCAGCTCCGAAACTAGCTTCGGGGAGCTGTTTTTT.

The chain couples TRBV11-2 to TRBJ2-1; 7 bases line up with TRBD2. The CDR3 has 15 amino acids. J gave up 7 bases and V 5 bases, and 11 bases lay outside the gene matches. CDR1 and CDR2 (germline): SGHAT, FQNNGV. CDR3 sequence reads: CASSLSSGMGNEQFF. CDR3 DNA sequence: TGTGCCAGCAGCCTCTCCAGCGGGATGGGGAATGAGCAGTTCTTC.

This clonotype was seen more than once but under ten times. This chain links TRBV3-1 with TRBJ2-7; 12 nucleotides match TRBD2. V trimming: 1 base; J trimming: 2 bases; junction bases outside the gene matches: 15. CDR3 size: 20 residues. Germline V lookup: CDR1 LGHDT, CDR2 YNNKEL (reference sequence). The CDR3 region is CASSQAAASGRVWRAYEQYF. The CDR3 DNA reads as TGTGCCAGCAGCCAAGCAGCGGCTAGCGGGAGGGTTTGGAGAGCCTACGAGCAGTACTTC.

The chain carries TRBV2 and TRBJ2-5; a weak D match, TRBD2 (6 bases). Germline CDR1 SNHLY, CDR2 FYNNEI. This CDR3 spans 13 amino acids. V was cut by 6 bases and J by 5 bases, with 13 bases left in between. CDR3 nucleotides: TGTGCCAGCAGAGCGGGTGGGGAGGAGACCCAGTACTTC. Translating it yields CASRAGGEETQYF.

The rearrangement joins TRBV10-3 to TRBJ2-7, with TRBD2 matching over 14 bases. The CDR3 consists of 17 residues. Germline V gene lookup returns CDR1 ENHRY and CDR2 SYGVKD. The V gene end was trimmed by 1 base and the J gene end by 3 bases; junction bases not matched to a gene: 5. The CDR3 here is CAISELGLAGDNYEQYF. The CDR3 DNA is TGTGCCATCAGTGAGTTGGGACTAGCGGGGGATAACTACGAGCAGTACTTC.

In this sample, this clonotype turned up many times. The genes are TRBV18 and TRBJ1-2, with D hard to call. Trimming left V 6 bases short and J 5 bases short, with 10 bases between. The CDR3 extends over 12 amino acids. The germline gives CDR1 KGHSH, CDR2 LQKENI. The CDR3 nucleotides are TGTGCCAGCTCGCCCCTAGGGTATGGCTACACCTTC. Residues: CASSPLGYGYTF. The complete variable domain, with remaining parts taken from reference TRBV18 and TRBJ1-2, reads NAGVMQNPRHLVRRRGQEARLRCSPMKGHSHVYWYRQLPEEGLKFMVYLQKENIIDESGMPKERFSAEFPKEGPSILRIQQVVRGDSAAYFCASSPLGYGYTFGSGTRLTVV.

Comments on this clonotype: An end of the junction does not agree with germline; a read error may underlie this. The rearrangement joins TRBV5-1 to TRBJ1-1; tentatively, D is TRBD1 (5 bases). CDR1 is SGHRS, CDR2 YFSETQ, per germline. This CDR3 spans 15 amino acids. In nucleotides, the CDR3 is TGCGCCAGCAGCTTGAGGGGAGGGCCGGACACTGAAGCTCTCTTT. Protein product: CASSLRGGPDTEALF.

This chain connects TRBV15 to TRBJ2-1; D possibly matches TRBD1 or TRBD2 (5 bases each). Germline values: CDR1 LNHNV, CDR2 YYDKDF (reference sequence). This CDR3 contains 15 residues. Trimming removed 8 bases at V and 0 bases at J, with 14 bases between. CDR3 region: CATSLGESSYNEQFF. CDR3 nucleotide sequence: TGTGCCACCTCCCTAGGGGAGAGCTCCTACAATGAGCAGTTCTTC. The full variable domain, its missing parts supplied by reference TRBV15 and TRBJ2-1, is DAMVIQNPRYQVTQFGKPVTLSCSQTLNHNVMYWYQQKSSQAPKLLFHYYDKDFNNEADTPDNFQSRRPNTSFCFLDIRSPGLGDTAMYLCATSLGESSYNEQFFGPGTRLTVL.

V gene TRBV4-1 combines with J gene TRBJ2-2; 7 bases are shared with TRBD1. V dropped 2 bases and J dropped 9; count of bases not matched to a gene: 3. The V gene's germline CDR1 is MGHRA and CDR2 YSYEKL. The CDR3 has 13 residues. The CDR3 sequence is CASSQQTGRELFF. CDR3 nucleotides: TGCGCCAGCAGCCAACAGACAGGGAGGGAGCTGTTTTTT.